A selection of T cell receptor beta chains follows, all from one sample in a study of blood T cells in healthy people across ages. Each CDR3 protein gets one entry after TCRdb re-called the 5' RACE reads with MiXCR. The top ten clones hold under 4.5% of a sample with around 820,000 distinct CDR3 sequences, more than 20% of them seen once. This sample also appeared in a second study, on T cells of mothers and their children.

The sequencing sample was made of blood. The receptor set was obtained from a boy between 10 and 17 years old in good health. The CDR3 runs from the conserved cysteine through the conserved F or W. D genes are given only for firm matches. Only some rows state a clone size, as once, few, many or a class for expanded clones.

J: TRBJ1-2
size: NA
V: TRBV6-5
D: NA
CDR3: CASSPAWGGYTF
DNA: TGTGCCAGCAGTCCCGCGTGGGGCGGCTACACCTTC

J: TRBJ2-2
size: few
V: TRBV30
D: NA
CDR3: CAWSFGGELFF
DNA: TGTGCCTGGAGTTTTGGCGGGGAGCTGTTTTTT

J: TRBJ2-7
size: NA
V: TRBV4-2
D: TRBD2
CDR3: CASSQEAGGVSYEQYF
DNA: TGTGCCAGCAGCCAAGAGGCGGGAGGGGTCTCCTACGAGCAGTACTTC

J: TRBJ1-6
size: NA
V: TRBV7-6
D: NA
CDR3: CASSLGGTGNSPLHF
DNA: TGTGCCAGCAGCTTAGGAGGGACGGGTAATTCACCCCTCCACTTT

J: TRBJ1-1
size: few
V: TRBV5-6
D: TRBD1
CDR3: CASSSGTGRNTEAFF
DNA: TGTGCCAGCAGCTCCGGGACAGGGAGGAACACTGAAGCTTTCTTT

J: TRBJ2-1
size: NA
V: TRBV29-1
D: TRBD1
CDR3: CSVDDRGWYNEQFF
DNA: TGCAGCGTTGACGACAGGGGTTGGTACAATGAGCAGTTCTTC

J: TRBJ1-2
size: few
V: TRBV3-1
D: NA
CDR3: CASSQDWGDNYGYTF
DNA: TGTGCCAGCAGCCAAGATTGGGGCGACAACTATGGCTACACCTTC

J: TRBJ2-2
size: NA
V: TRBV6-1
D: NA
CDR3: CASSDRGRATGELFF
DNA: TGTGCCAGCAGTGACAGGGGTCGGGCCACCGGGGAGCTGTTTTTT

J: TRBJ2-7
size: few
V: TRBV6-6
D: NA
CDR3: CASSDPNGYEQYF
DNA: TGTGCCAGCAGCGACCCGAACGGCTACGAGCAGTACTTC

J: TRBJ2-1
size: NA
V: TRBV6-1
D: NA
CDR3: CASRGRGANEQFF
DNA: TGTGCCAGCAGGGGGAGGGGGGCGAATGAGCAGTTCTTC

J: TRBJ2-5
size: many
V: TRBV3-1
D: NA
CDR3: CASSQGYGQYF
DNA: TGTGCCAGCAGCCAAGGTTACGGGCAGTACTTC

J: TRBJ1-5
size: few
V: TRBV28
D: NA
CDR3: CASSSSWGWGQPQHF
DNA: TGTGCCAGCAGTTCCTCGTGGGGGTGGGGTCAGCCCCAGCATTTT

J: TRBJ1-2
size: many
V: TRBV18
D: NA
CDR3: CASSPGRDYGYTF
DNA: TGTGCCAGCTCACCCGGACGGGACTATGGCTACACCTTC

J: TRBJ2-2
size: few
V: TRBV12-3/TRBV12-4
D: NA
CDR3: CASSRGEGKAAGELFF
DNA: TGTGCCAGCAGCCGGGGAGAGGGCAAGGCAGCCGGGGAGCTGTTTTTT

J: TRBJ2-1
size: few
V: TRBV6-1
D: NA
CDR3: CASSESRFTYNEQFF
DNA: TGTGCCAGCAGTGAAAGTCGCTTTACCTACAATGAGCAGTTCTTC

J: TRBJ2-3
size: NA
V: TRBV29-1
D: TRBD2
CDR3: CSVVIGLAGVGGLFF
DNA: TGCAGCGTTGTGATTGGTCTAGCGGGGGTCGGAGGTCTTTTTTTT

J: TRBJ2-1
size: NA
V: TRBV30
D: NA
CDR3: CAWSVGRRNEQFF
DNA: TGTGCCTGGAGTGTTGGACGACGGAATGAGCAGTTCTTC

J: TRBJ1-1
size: few
V: TRBV9
D: NA
CDR3: CASSYNTGSYTEAFF
DNA: TGTGCCAGCAGCTACAATACAGGGTCCTACACTGAAGCTTTCTTT

J: TRBJ2-7
size: NA
V: TRBV27
D: TRBD1
CDR3: CASSPIPTGMGEQYF
DNA: TGTGCCAGCAGTCCCATCCCGACAGGGATGGGCGAGCAGTACTTC

J: TRBJ2-1
size: few
V: TRBV7-7
D: TRBD2
CDR3: CASSSTSGKGVEQFF
DNA: TGTGCTAGCAGCTCTACTAGCGGGAAGGGTGTTGAGCAGTTCTTC

J: TRBJ2-3
size: NA
V: TRBV9
D: TRBD2
CDR3: CASSVVGSGGAWRDTQYF
DNA: TGTGCCAGCAGCGTAGTTGGTAGCGGGGGGGCTTGGAGAGATACGCAGTATTTT

J: TRBJ2-4
size: few
V: TRBV29-1
D: NA
CDR3: CSVEMGPRQYF
DNA: TGCAGCGTTGAAATGGGCCCCCGTCAGTACTTC

J: TRBJ2-7
size: few
V: TRBV4-2
D: NA
CDR3: CASSQGTLYEQYF
DNA: TGTGCCAGCAGCCAAGGAACCTTATACGAGCAGTACTTC

J: TRBJ2-5
size: NA
V: TRBV27
D: NA
CDR3: CASSSRSAGETQYF
DNA: TGTGCCAGCAGTTCCCGGTCGGCCGGGGAGACCCAGTACTTC

J: TRBJ1-1
size: NA
V: TRBV4-2
D: NA
CDR3: CASSQDPRSGNTEAFF
DNA: TGTGCCAGCAGCCAAGATCCGCGGAGTGGAAACACTGAAGCTTTCTTT

J: TRBJ2-5
size: NA
V: TRBV29-1
D: NA
CDR3: CSGTPRGETQYF
DNA: TGCAGCGGAACCCCGCGGGGAGAGACCCAGTACTTC

J: TRBJ2-7
size: many
V: TRBV28
D: TRBD2
CDR3: CASKLAGGPEQYF
DNA: TGTGCCAGCAAGCTAGCGGGGGGGCCCGAGCAGTACTTC

J: TRBJ2-2
size: few
V: TRBV6-5
D: NA
CDR3: CASSYSGGLGTGELFF
DNA: TGTGCCAGCAGTTACTCTGGGGGCTTGGGCACCGGGGAGCTGTTTTTT

J: TRBJ2-5
size: many
V: TRBV28
D: NA
CDR3: CASSTARQETQYF
DNA: TGTGCCAGCAGTACCGCTAGACAAGAGACCCAGTACTTC

J: TRBJ2-1
size: NA
V: TRBV29-1
D: NA
CDR3: CSVDVPVPNEQFF
DNA: TGCAGCGTTGACGTTCCCGTCCCCAATGAGCAGTTCTTC

J: TRBJ1-1
size: NA
V: TRBV6-5
D: NA
CDR3: CASSYSIGVGAFF
DNA: TGTGCCAGCAGTTACTCGATAGGGGTAGGGGCTTTCTTT